This TCR beta chain is from a study of identifying expanded T cells in peripheral blood. This CDR3 contains 15 residues. Germline assignment: CDR1 MNHNS and CDR2 SASEGT. Trimming removed 2 bases at V and 0 bases at J, with 11 bases between. Study-wide findings and caveats: Across healthy donors, higher total template counts meant significantly greater roughly two-week count variance.

A word on this clone: Its antigen is not identified.

Data came from immunoSEQ multiplex PCR; TCRdb stores just in-frame clones and leaves some out. The sample records around 70,000 clones, 90% being singletons. The TCR was taken from a person between 18 and 69 years old in good health. V is TRBV6-1 and J is TRBJ2-7; a weak D match, TRBD1 (5 bases). Material for sequencing was blood. CDR3 nucleotide sequence: TGTGCCAGCAGTGAAACGGTCCAGGGCTCCTACGAGCAGTACTTC. Its translation is CASSETVQGSYEQYF.